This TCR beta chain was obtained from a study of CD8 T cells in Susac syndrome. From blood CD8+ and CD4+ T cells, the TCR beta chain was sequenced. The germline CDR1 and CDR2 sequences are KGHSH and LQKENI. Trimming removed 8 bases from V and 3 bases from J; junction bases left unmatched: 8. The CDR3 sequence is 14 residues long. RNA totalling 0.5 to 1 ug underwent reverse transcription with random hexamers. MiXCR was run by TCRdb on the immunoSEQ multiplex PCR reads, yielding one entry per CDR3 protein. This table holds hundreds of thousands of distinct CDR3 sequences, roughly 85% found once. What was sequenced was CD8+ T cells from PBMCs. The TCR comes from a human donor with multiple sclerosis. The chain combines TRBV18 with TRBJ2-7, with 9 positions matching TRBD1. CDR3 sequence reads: CASGRYRGLYEQYF. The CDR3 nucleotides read TGTGCCAGCGGGCGATACAGGGGGCTCTACGAGCAGTACTTC.